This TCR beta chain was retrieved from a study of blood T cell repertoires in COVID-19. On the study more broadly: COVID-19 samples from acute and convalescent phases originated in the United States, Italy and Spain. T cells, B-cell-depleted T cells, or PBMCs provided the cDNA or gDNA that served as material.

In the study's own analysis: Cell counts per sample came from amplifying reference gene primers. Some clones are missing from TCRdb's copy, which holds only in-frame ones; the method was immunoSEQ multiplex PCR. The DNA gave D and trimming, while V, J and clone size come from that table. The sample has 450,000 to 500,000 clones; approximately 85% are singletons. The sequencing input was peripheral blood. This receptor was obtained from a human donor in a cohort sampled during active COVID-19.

This chain's CDR3 is CASSRGQAEAFF. The CDR3 DNA reads as TGTGCCAGCAGCCGTGGACAGGCTGAAGCTTTCTTT. The V and J genes are TRBV11-3 and TRBJ1-1, with 7 bases lining up with TRBD1. This CDR3 is built from 12 residues. The germline V gene has CDR1 SGHNT and CDR2 YENEEA. With 5 bases clipped from V and 6 bases from J, the junction kept 3 bases outside the gene matches. The full variable domain, its missing parts supplied by reference TRBV11-3 and TRBJ1-1, is EAGVVQSPRYKIIEKKQPVAFWCNPISGHNTLYWYLQNLGQGPELLIRYENEEAVDDSQLPKDRFSAERLKGVDSTLKIQPAELGDSAVYLCASSRGQAEAFFGQGTRLTVV.